What follows are 31 T cell receptor beta chains derived from one specimen sequenced in a study of shared clonotypes between healthy human individuals. Profiled with immunoSEQ multiplex PCR; TCRdb holds only in-frame clones, not every one. The sample includes about 1.1 million clones, about 84% of them seen just once. Input material: memory CD4+ T cells from PBMCs. Subset indicated: CD45RA-negative fraction. Every receptor here comes from a man aged 18 to 29 in good health. Some clones in this sample may be carry-over from other donors' samples.

The rearrangement uses TRBV4-1 and TRBJ2-1; D not certain. The CDR3 extends over 15 amino acids. Germline V gene lookup returns CDR1 MGHRA and CDR2 YSYEKL. V lost 0 bases, J lost 3 bases, and 9 bases lay in between. The CDR3 nucleotides are TGCGCCAGCAGCCAAGATCGCGGTATCTACAATGAGCAGTTCTTC. Protein product: CASSQDRGIYNEQFF.

This rearrangement joins TRBV7-2 to TRBJ2-7; 10 bases agree with TRBD2. CDR1 SGHTA and CDR2 FQGNSA come from the germline V gene. The CDR3 extends over 16 amino acids. The junction had 3 bases not matched to a gene; V was cut back by 1 base and J by 0 bases. Here the CDR3 DNA reads TGTGCCAGCAGCTTAGGGGCTAGCGGGAGCTCCTACGAGCAGTACTTC. This translates into CASSLGASGSSYEQYF.

Regarding this clone: Within the sample, other DNA sequences also encode this same CDR3. The genes are TRBV2 and TRBJ1-2, with D possibly matching TRBD1 (5 bases). The CDR3 length is 14 residues. With 6 bases removed from V and 0 bases from J, the gap between germline ends came to 11 bases. Germline loops: CDR1 SNHLY, CDR2 FYNNEI. CDR3 coding DNA: TGTGCCAGCAGAGCCCTGACAGCTAACTATGGCTACACCTTC. It encodes CASRALTANYGYTF.

The chain has TRBV25-1 and TRBJ2-5; 9 positions match TRBD2. V shed 4 bases, J shed 4 bases, and the junction held 10 bases outside the gene matches. The CDR3 sequence is 16 residues long. The germline V gene encodes CDR1 MGHDK and CDR2 SYGVNS. In nucleotides, the CDR3 is TGTGCCAGCAGTGGCCTAGCGGGGAAGGGGCCAGAGACCCAGTACTTC. Its translation: CASSGLAGKGPETQYF.

The chain carries TRBV7-3 and TRBJ2-7; D unclear. Germline lookup yields CDR1 SGHTA and CDR2 FQGTGA. The CDR3 is 12 residues long. The V end was cut by 5 bases, the J end by 2 bases, with 7 bases between. This CDR3 is CASSPDTYEQYF. As DNA, the CDR3 is TGTGCCAGCAGCCCAGACACCTACGAGCAGTACTTC.

This clone was seen once. The J gene is TRBJ1-4, the V gene TRBV29-1; 7 positions match TRBD1. V gave up 3 bases and J gave up 3 bases; unmatched junction bases: 4. Germline assignment: CDR1 SQVTM and CDR2 ANQGSEA. This CDR3 is 14 amino acids long. CDR3 loop: CSVDSGQPNEKLFF. Here the CDR3 DNA reads TGCAGCGTTGATTCGGGACAGCCTAATGAAAAACTGTTTTTT.

This chain joins TRBV5-1 and TRBJ2-1; the match to TRBD1 covers 8 bases. Trimming removed 4 bases from V and 8 bases from J; junction bases left unmatched: 5. CDR1 and CDR2 from the germline V gene are SGHRS and YFSETQ. This CDR3 comprises 13 residues. CDR3: CASSTGGNDEQFF. The CDR3 DNA reads as TGCGCCAGCAGCACAGGGGGTAACGATGAGCAGTTCTTC. Complete variable domain (other parts from reference TRBV5-1 and TRBJ2-1): KAGVTQTPRYLIKTRGQQVTLSCSPISGHRSVSWYQQTPGQGLQFLFEYFSETQRNKGNFPGRFSGRQFSNSRSEMNVSTLELGDSALYLCASSTGGNDEQFFGPGTRLTVL.

The chain couples TRBV5-1 to TRBJ2-7; 7 bases agree with TRBD2. Germline lookup yields CDR1 SGHRS and CDR2 YFSETQ. The ends lost 5 bases at V and 0 bases at J; junction bases unmatched: 11. This CDR3 contains 16 residues. Written as DNA, the CDR3 is TGCGCCAGCAGTCCCTGGGAGCGGGGAAACTCCTACGAGCAGTACTTC. It yields the protein CASSPWERGNSYEQYF.

The chain uses TRBV2 and TRBJ2-3; D is possibly TRBD1 or TRBD2 (6 bases each). The V end was cut by 9 bases, the J end by 4 bases, with 14 bases between. Germline V lookup: CDR1 SNHLY, CDR2 FYNNEI. The CDR3 extends over 13 amino acids. The CDR3 bases are TGTGCCAGTAATCGGGGGCCGGCAGATACGCAGTATTTT. This translates into CASNRGPADTQYF.

This clone was seen just once. This sequence joins TRBV18 and TRBJ1-3; possible D gene TRBD1, 5 bases. The V gene's germline CDR1 is KGHSH and CDR2 LQKENI. Trimming removed 3 bases from V and 2 bases from J, with 14 bases in between. The CDR3 sequence is 16 residues long. The CDR3 loop reads CASSPTGPTPGNTIYF. CDR3 sequence (DNA): TGTGCCAGCTCACCCACGGGGCCGACCCCTGGAAACACCATATATTTT.

The chain has TRBV27 and TRBJ1-3; D remains ambiguous. Trimming pared 0 bases from V and 4 bases from J, leaving 7 bases between. Looked up from germline, CDR1 is MNHEY and CDR2 is SMNVEV (reference sequence). The CDR3 length is 14 residues. CDR3 sequence reads: CASSLSLTGNTIYF. The CDR3 DNA reads as TGTGCCAGCAGTTTATCTCTCACCGGAAACACCATATATTTT.

The V call is TRBV18, the J call TRBJ1-3, with a weak D call TRBD1 (6 bases). V was pared by 3 bases and J by 0 bases, with 15 bases between. The germline V gene has CDR1 KGHSH and CDR2 LQKENI. This CDR3 region has 17 residues. CDR3 bases: TGTGCCAGCTCACCCATAGGGGGTTCCTCCTCTGGAAACACCATATATTTT. Protein sequence: CASSPIGGSSSGNTIYF.

This clone has just one count. This chain links TRBV9 with TRBJ1-2; TRBD1 agrees at 8 bases. The V segment lost 0 bases and the J segment 4 bases; nucleotides outside the gene matches: 8. CDR1 SGDLS and CDR2 YYNGEE come from the germline V gene. This CDR3 comprises 16 residues. This CDR3 is CASSVGTGPYGYGYTF. CDR3 sequence (DNA): TGTGCCAGCAGCGTAGGGACAGGGCCCTATGGCTATGGCTACACCTTC.

The chain recombines TRBV18 with TRBJ2-5; a possible D gene is TRBD1 (7 bases). V was clipped by 2 bases and J by 5 bases, with 18 bases between them. Germline V gene data show CDR1 as KGHSH and CDR2 as LQKENI. The CDR3 runs 16 residues. The CDR3 nucleotides read TGTGCCAGCTCACCAACCCGAGGAGGGGGCTCGGAGACCCAGTACTTC. This translates into CASSPTRGGGSETQYF.

This clone was seen a handful of times. This rearrangement joins TRBV4-1 to TRBJ2-1, with 16 bases lining up with TRBD2. CDR1 MGHRA and CDR2 YSYEKL come from the germline V gene. With 2 bases clipped from V and 12 bases from J, the junction kept 10 bases outside the gene matches. CDR3 length: 17 residues. CDR3 loop: CASSQIDMGLAGGAQFF. The CDR3, as DNA: TGCGCCAGCAGCCAAATAGACATGGGACTAGCGGGAGGGGCGCAGTTCTTC.

The sample holds many counts of this clone. The chain combines TRBV9 with TRBJ1-2; 8 bases agree with TRBD1. The V gene end was trimmed by 3 bases and the J gene end by 9 bases; junction bases not matched to a gene: 13. CDR3 length: 15 amino acids. The germline CDR1 and CDR2 sequences are SGDLS and YYNGEE. Here the CDR3 DNA reads TGTGCCAGCAGCGACCGACAGGGGACATCCGGACGCTACACCTTC. It codes for CASSDRQGTSGRYTF.

The J gene is TRBJ1-5, the V gene TRBV18, with D perhaps TRBD1 (5 bases). The CDR3 sequence is 15 residues long. Trimming cost V 6 bases and J 6 bases, with 18 bases left between them. Germline V CDR1 and CDR2: KGHSH, LQKENI. The CDR3 sequence: CASSSGTGDGQPQHF. The CDR3 region has the DNA TGTGCCAGCTCCTCAGGGACGGGGGATGGTCAGCCCCAGCATTTT.

The chain employs TRBV2 and TRBJ2-6; a possible D gene is TRBD2 (5 bases). V was trimmed by 8 bases and J by 2 bases, leaving 13 bases between them. This CDR3 has 15 residues. From germline, CDR1 is SNHLY and CDR2 FYNNEI. The CDR3 loop reads CASHYGETGANVLTF. The CDR3 DNA reads as TGTGCCAGCCACTACGGGGAGACTGGGGCCAACGTCCTGACTTTC.

V gene TRBV5-5 combines with J gene TRBJ1-5; 12 nucleotides align to TRBD1. Germline CDR1 SGHKS, CDR2 YYEKEE (reference sequence). This CDR3 is built from 17 residues. The junction had 7 bases not matched to a gene; V was cut back by 0 bases and J by 6 bases. CDR3 bases: TGTGCCAGCAGCTTGGCCCGGGACAGGGGGCTGGGTCAGCCCCAGCATTTT. Translation gives CASSLARDRGLGQPQHF.

This clone occurred once. The chain is built from TRBV5-6 and TRBJ1-3; tentative D call: TRBD1 (5 bases). The CDR3 has 18 amino acids. Trimming removed 0 bases from V and 1 base from J, with 17 bases in between. The germline V gene encodes CDR1 SGHDT and CDR2 YYEEEE. The CDR3 DNA reads as TGTGCCAGCAGCTTGGCAATTTCAGGGAGCTTTTCTGGAAACACCATATATTTT. Its protein is CASSLAISGSFSGNTIYF.

The V gene is TRBV6-1, the J gene TRBJ2-7, with a possible D match to TRBD1 (6 bases). Trimming took 10 bases from V and 7 from J, leaving 20 bases between them. Germline CDR1 reads MNHNS; CDR2 reads SASEGT. The CDR3 has 13 residues. Here the CDR3 reads CATTPRRGEEQYF. The CDR3 DNA follows: TGTGCCACCACACCCCGCAGGGGTGAAGAGCAGTACTTC.

The V and J genes are TRBV6-1 and TRBJ2-6, with D perhaps matching TRBD2 (6 bases). This CDR3 contains 15 residues. Germline V gives CDR1 MNHNS, CDR2 SASEGT. The V end lost 6 bases, the J end lost 2 bases, and 11 bases lay between the germline ends. In DNA form, the CDR3 reads TGTGCCAGCAGGCTGGGGACTGCTGGGGCCAACGTCCTGACTTTC. Encoded protein: CASRLGTAGANVLTF.

This clone was detected only a few times. The chain recombines TRBV9 with TRBJ2-7; the match to TRBD1 covers 7 bases. The ends lost 1 base at V and 7 bases at J; junction bases unmatched: 5. The CDR3 runs 13 residues. Germline loops: CDR1 SGDLS, CDR2 YYNGEE. CDR3 nucleotide sequence: TGTGCCAGCAGCGTAACAGGGGCCGGGGAGCAGTACTTC. Encoded protein: CASSVTGAGEQYF. Full variable domain (outside the CDR3, taken from reference TRBV9 and TRBJ2-7): DSGVTQTPKHLITATGQRVTLRCSPRSGDLSVYWYQQSLDQGLQFLIQYYNGEERAKGNILERFSAQQFPDLHSELNLSSLELGDSALYFCASSVTGAGEQYFGPGTRLTVT.

This rearrangement joins TRBV19 to TRBJ2-2; 7 bases line up with TRBD1. Per the germline V gene, CDR1 is LNHDA and CDR2 is SQIVND (reference sequence). The CDR3 length is 17 residues. V shed 2 bases, J shed 3 bases, and the junction held 9 bases outside the gene matches. As DNA, the CDR3 is TGTGCCAGTAGTATACCCCTCTGGGACAGAGACACCGGGGAGCTGTTTTTT. Its protein product is CASSIPLWDRDTGELFF.

This clone was counted a single time. This chain connects TRBV5-6 to TRBJ2-7; no clear D gene. This CDR3 has 15 residues. Germline lookup yields CDR1 SGHDT and CDR2 YYEEEE. The V end lost 0 bases, the J end lost 0 bases, and 10 bases lay between the germline ends. The CDR3 DNA sequence: TGTGCCAGCAGCTTGGGCCTTGGGGACTCCTACGAGCAGTACTTC. Protein sequence: CASSLGLGDSYEQYF.

V is TRBV28 and J is TRBJ1-5; D not resolved. Trimming cost V 11 bases and J 6 bases, with 20 bases left between them. The CDR3 is 14 amino acids. From germline, CDR1 is MDHEN and CDR2 SYDVKM. The chain's CDR3 is CAAASSHRSQPQHF. In nucleotides, the CDR3 is TGTGCCGCAGCCAGCAGCCATCGATCTCAGCCCCAGCATTTT.

The rearrangement joins TRBV28 to TRBJ1-5, with TRBD1 as a possible D gene (5 bases). Germline V CDR1 and CDR2: MDHEN, SYDVKM. The length of the CDR3 is 12 residues. Trimming stripped 11 bases from V and 3 bases from J, with 11 bases between. The CDR3 reads CAHGAHNQPQHF. Here the CDR3 DNA reads TGTGCCCATGGGGCCCACAATCAGCCCCAGCATTTT.

This sequence joins TRBV5-1 and TRBJ1-1; D is perhaps TRBD1 (5 bases). The CDR3 has 16 residues. V lost 0 bases to trimming and J lost 2 bases, with 14 bases between them. Germline CDR1 and CDR2: SGHRS and YFSETQ. The CDR3 nucleotides are TGCGCCAGCAGCTTGGCGCCGGGACTTAGTAACACTGAAGCTTTCTTT. Protein product: CASSLAPGLSNTEAFF.

The chain combines TRBV19 with TRBJ1-5, with 7 bases aligning to TRBD1. The V and J ends lost 5 bases and 6 bases, in that order; junction bases with no gene match: 7. Germline loops: CDR1 LNHDA, CDR2 SQIVND (reference sequence). The CDR3 runs 14 residues. Here the CDR3 reads CASSPTGAGQPQHF. In DNA form, the CDR3 reads TGTGCCAGTAGTCCCACAGGGGCCGGTCAGCCCCAGCATTTT.

The rearrangement uses TRBV5-1 and TRBJ2-7; TRBD2 agrees at 7 bases. Per germline, CDR1 SGHRS and CDR2 YFSETQ. The CDR3 sequence is 14 residues long. The V segment lost 3 bases and the J segment 1 base; nucleotides outside the gene matches: 4. The CDR3 sequence is CASSSLAASYEQYF. CDR3 DNA sequence: TGCGCCAGCAGCTCTCTAGCGGCATCCTACGAGCAGTACTTC.

This sequence joins TRBV2 and TRBJ1-1; D might be TRBD1 (5 bases). The CDR3 sequence is 14 residues long. V lost 2 bases, J lost 1 base, and 8 bases lay in between. Germline V lookup: CDR1 SNHLY, CDR2 FYNNEI. CDR3 protein: CASSERGGNTEAFF. As DNA, the CDR3 is TGTGCCAGCAGTGAAAGGGGCGGGAACACTGAAGCTTTCTTT.